These 22 T cell receptor beta chains came from one sample sequenced in a study of identical twins. MiXCR, run by TCRdb on the 5' RACE reads, gives a single entry per CDR3 protein. Of roughly 1,500,000 distinct CDR3 sequences in the sample, 32% were seen once. The sample comprised cord blood. These receptors originate from a newborn girl in good health.

The genes are TRBV11-2 and TRBJ2-1; D gene ambiguous. Germline CDR1 is SGHAT and CDR2 is FQNNGV. There are 12 residues in the CDR3. V was pared by 2 bases and J by 7 bases, with 6 bases between. The CDR3 protein is CASSLTMNEQFF. The CDR3 region has the DNA TGTGCCAGCAGCTTAACAATGAATGAGCAGTTCTTC.

This clonotype occurred once. The genes are TRBV27 and TRBJ2-7; 11 bases are a match to TRBD1. The length of the CDR3 is 16 residues. Germline loops: CDR1 MNHEY, CDR2 SMNVEV (reference sequence). V lost 6 bases and J lost 4; bases outside the gene matches: 11. The CDR3 coding sequence is TGTGCCAGCAGCCCCGCGGACAGGGGGCCCCTATACGAGCAGTACTTC. Translating gives CASSPADRGPLYEQYF.

This clonotype showed up just a few times. This chain connects TRBV5-1 to TRBJ1-4; D is unclear. CDR3 length: 15 amino acids. V lost 0 bases, J lost 10 bases, and 16 bases lay in between. The germline V gene encodes CDR1 SGHRS and CDR2 YFSETQ. CDR3 protein: CASSLEVTGEGKLFF. CDR3 bases: TGCGCCAGCAGCTTGGAAGTGACCGGAGAAGGAAAACTGTTTTTT.

This clonotype was detected a few times. V and J are TRBV7-9 and TRBJ2-7, with D possibly TRBD1 on 5 matching bases. Germline loops: CDR1 SEHNR, CDR2 FQNEAQ (reference sequence). The CDR3 consists of 13 residues. V was cut by 5 bases and J by 6 bases, with 14 bases left in between. The CDR3 DNA reads TGTGCCAGCAGCCCCACGGCAGGGATCGAGCAGTACTTC. Protein product: CASSPTAGIEQYF.

This chain links TRBV4-2 with TRBJ2-1; the match to TRBD2 covers 7 bases. Germline V gene sequence: CDR1 LGHNA, CDR2 YNFKEQ. CDR3 length: 16 residues. The V and J ends lost 0 bases and 4 bases, in that order; junction bases with no gene match: 6. Here the CDR3 reads CASSQDPSGFYNEQFF. In nucleotides, the CDR3 is TGTGCCAGCAGCCAAGACCCTAGCGGCTTTTACAATGAGCAGTTCTTC.

The chain recombines TRBV25-1 with TRBJ1-4; D not certain. In germline, CDR1 is MGHDK, CDR2 SYGVNS. V dropped 0 bases and J dropped 4 bases, with 12 bases sitting between them. This CDR3 comprises 16 residues. The CDR3: CASSEYSGSVNEKLFF. The CDR3 nucleotides are TGTGCCAGCAGTGAATACTCGGGGAGCGTTAATGAAAAACTGTTTTTT.

The V gene is TRBV29-1, the J gene TRBJ2-1; possible D gene TRBD1, 6 bases. CDR1 and CDR2 from the germline V gene are SQVTM and ANQGSEA. V lost 7 bases and J lost 13, with 26 bases in between. CDR3 size: 14 residues. The CDR3 DNA reads TGCAGCGGCCTTCAGGTCCAGGGGCTAGGGACCCAGTTCTTC. Amino acid sequence: CSGLQVQGLGTQFF.

The chain is built from TRBV20-1 and TRBJ2-3, with unresolved D. This CDR3 spans 13 amino acids. Between the trimmed V and J ends, which lost 6 bases and 2 bases, there was a span of 12 bases. Germline loops: CDR1 DFQATT, CDR2 SNEGSKA (reference sequence). CDR3 DNA sequence: TGCAGTGCGGGCGGTCACATCACAGATACGCAGTATTTT. Translating gives CSAGGHITDTQYF.

The chain uses TRBV6-5 and TRBJ2-5; D not certain. V lost 3 bases, J lost 2 bases, and 10 bases lay in between. CDR1 MNHEY and CDR2 SVGAGI come from the germline V gene. The CDR3 contains 14 residues. The CDR3 nucleotides read TGTGCCAGCAGTTATAACATGTGGCAAGAGACCCAGTACTTC. It translates to CASSYNMWQETQYF.

This clonotype was detected a few times. This chain connects TRBV5-1 to TRBJ2-4, with unresolved D. The CDR3 length is 14 residues. Per germline, CDR1 SGHRS and CDR2 YFSETQ. V shed 4 bases and J shed 5 bases, with 13 bases lying between them. The CDR3 nucleotides are TGCGCCAGCAGCCCCTTAAGGGTTCAAAACATTCAGTACTTC. Translated: CASSPLRVQNIQYF. Variable domain in full (rest from reference TRBV5-1 and TRBJ2-4): KAGVTQTPRYLIKTRGQQVTLSCSPISGHRSVSWYQQTPGQGLQFLFEYFSETQRNKGNFPGRFSGRQFSNSRSEMNVSTLELGDSALYLCASSPLRVQNIQYFGAGTRLSVL.

V is TRBV5-1 and J is TRBJ1-3; D remains unclear. The CDR3 totals 18 residues. Looked up from germline, CDR1 is SGHRS and CDR2 is YFSETQ. V was shortened by 0 bases and J by 1 base, with 17 bases between the two germline ends. As DNA, the CDR3 is TGCGCCAGCAGCTTGGGACGAAGGAGGACTACTTCTGGAAACACCATATATTTT. As protein: CASSLGRRRTTSGNTIYF. The full variable domain, its missing parts supplied by reference TRBV5-1 and TRBJ1-3, is KAGVTQTPRYLIKTRGQQVTLSCSPISGHRSVSWYQQTPGQGLQFLFEYFSETQRNKGNFPGRFSGRQFSNSRSEMNVSTLELGDSALYLCASSLGRRRTTSGNTIYFGEGSWLTVV.

Comments on this clonotype: A much larger clone lies one base from this, so it may be a read error. This chain joins TRBV25-1 and TRBJ2-7; no clear D gene. The CDR3 spans 13 residues. V shed 2 bases and J shed 4 bases, with 9 bases lying between them. CDR1 and CDR2 (germline): MGHDK, SYGVNS. CDR3 region: CASSEVGAYEQYF. The CDR3, as DNA: TGTGCCAGCAGTGAAGTAGGAGCTTACGAGCAGTACTTC.

CDR3 protein: CASVPGTYSNQPQHF. The CDR3 nucleotides read TGTGCCAGCGTTCCCGGGACATATAGCAATCAGCCCCAGCATTTT. This chain uses TRBV12-3 or TRBV12-4 with TRBJ1-5, with a tentative D call TRBD1 (6 bases). The CDR3 totals 15 residues. V dropped 8 bases and J dropped 0 bases, with 14 bases sitting between them.

V usage is TRBV20-1 and J usage is TRBJ2-1; 7 bases map to TRBD1. Trimming removed 7 bases from V and 0 bases from J; junction bases left unmatched: 9. This CDR3 is 15 amino acids long. CDR1 is DFQATT, CDR2 SNEGSKA, per germline (reference sequence). The DNA of the CDR3 is TGCAGTGTATTGGGACAGCTCCTCTCCTACAATGAGCAGTTCTTC. Encoded protein: CSVLGQLLSYNEQFF.

This chain joins TRBV4-1 and TRBJ2-1; 7 bases line up with TRBD2. The CDR3 has 14 amino acids. CDR1 and CDR2 (germline): MGHRA, YSYEKL. With 4 bases clipped from V and 5 bases from J, the junction kept 5 bases outside the gene matches. CDR3 amino acids: CASSRGGLDNEQFF. CDR3 in DNA: TGCGCCAGCAGCCGAGGCGGACTAGACAATGAGCAGTTCTTC.

The rearrangement joins TRBV5-1 to TRBJ2-7; D perhaps matches TRBD2 (5 bases). The better agreement between TRBJ2-5 and the DNA end casts doubt on the J call. Germline V gene data show CDR1 as SGHRS and CDR2 as YFSETQ. The CDR3 contains 14 residues. The CDR3 coding sequence is TGCGCCAGCAGCTTCGGGGATATGGTCGAGACCCAGTACTTC. This codes for CASSFGDMVETQYF.

J is TRBJ2-2 and V is TRBV9, with 9 nucleotides matching TRBD2. The CDR3 sequence is 16 residues long. Germline values: CDR1 SGDLS, CDR2 YYNGEE. V lost 0 bases and J lost 1; bases outside the gene matches: 1. CDR3 region: CASSVATSGNTGELFF. Written as DNA, the CDR3 is TGTGCCAGCAGCGTAGCGACTAGCGGGAACACCGGGGAGCTGTTTTTT.

Notes on this clonotype: A much larger clone lies a single base off, so this may be a read error. The chain combines TRBV6-5 with TRBJ2-7; TRBD1 matches 10 bases. The CDR3 totals 14 residues. V was clipped by 2 bases and J by 10 bases; unmatched bases: 8. Germline assignment: CDR1 MNHEY and CDR2 SVGAGI. CDR3 loop: CASSYGTGEEAQYF. The CDR3 DNA reads as TGTGCCAGCAGTTACGGGACAGGGGAAGAGGCCCAGTACTTC.

This clonotype was seen repeatedly, ten times or more. CDR3 residues: CASRKGTSGASTDTQYF. The CDR3 nucleotides read TGTGCCAGCAGGAAAGGGACTAGCGGGGCTAGCACAGATACGCAGTATTTT. This chain uses TRBV4-2 with TRBJ2-3; 13 nucleotides match TRBD2. V lost 6 bases to trimming and J lost 0 bases; unmatched junction nucleotides: 6. Germline CDR1 reads LGHNA; CDR2 reads YNFKEQ. There are 17 residues in the CDR3.

The chain links TRBV15 to TRBJ1-2; D gene ambiguous. Germline V gene sequence: CDR1 LNHNV, CDR2 YYDKDF (reference sequence). This CDR3 contains 11 residues. The V end was cut by 9 bases, the J end by 5 bases, with 10 bases between. This CDR3 reads CATQGGYGYTF. The DNA for the CDR3 is TGTGCCACACAAGGCGGGTATGGCTACACCTTC.

This clonotype was seen repeatedly, ten times or more. The V call is TRBV5-1, the J call TRBJ2-5, with D possibly matching TRBD1 (5 bases). This CDR3 is 17 amino acids long. The V and J ends lost 1 base and 1 base respectively, with 17 bases between them. The V gene's germline CDR1 is SGHRS and CDR2 YFSETQ. The CDR3 protein is CASSLRLPTDLQETQYF. The CDR3 DNA follows: TGCGCCAGCAGCTTGCGACTTCCGACAGATCTCCAAGAGACCCAGTACTTC.

This clonotype was counted at least ten times. The chain couples TRBV5-1 to TRBJ1-2; 7 nucleotides match TRBD1. The CDR3 covers 14 residues. Germline trimming cut 4 bases from V and 4 bases from J; bases unmatched to any gene: 7. Germline CDR1 SGHRS, CDR2 YFSETQ. CDR3 sequence reads: CASSPDRDGYGYTF. The CDR3 DNA reads TGCGCCAGCAGCCCCGACAGGGATGGCTATGGCTACACCTTC. Supplemented by reference TRBV5-1 and TRBJ1-2, the full variable domain reads KAGVTQTPRYLIKTRGQQVTLSCSPISGHRSVSWYQQTPGQGLQFLFEYFSETQRNKGNFPGRFSGRQFSNSRSEMNVSTLELGDSALYLCASSPDRDGYGYTFGSGTRLTVV.